Presented here are 10 T cell receptor beta chains from one specimen sequenced in a study of T cells in Graves' hyperthyroidism and ophthalmopathy. What was amplified from RNA transcripts were TCR beta CDR3 regions. First-round RT-PCR with HTBI primers amplified the TCR CDR3 region. TCRdb analysed the multiplex PCR reads with MiXCR anew, one entry per CDR3 protein. Of nearly 250,000 distinct CDR3 sequences in the sample, over 20% were seen once. The specimen sequenced was blood. All receptors come from a woman between 40 and 55 years old with Graves' ophthalmopathy.

This clonotype occurred many times. The V gene is TRBV20-1, the J gene TRBJ2-5; D may be TRBD1 (5 bases). Looked up from germline, CDR1 is DFQATT and CDR2 is SNEGSKA (reference sequence). The CDR3 is made up of 14 amino acids. Trimming cost V 1 base and J 2 bases, with 11 bases left between them. The CDR3 DNA is TGCAGTGCTAGAGTTGGGGCTTTACAAGAGACCCAGTACTTC. Translated, it gives CSARVGALQETQYF.

The table lists this clonotype with many counts. This sequence joins TRBV28 and TRBJ1-3; 7 nucleotides agree with TRBD1. V shed 5 bases and J 3 bases; nucleotides not matched to a gene: 10. The CDR3 runs to 16 residues. Per the germline V gene, CDR1 is MDHEN and CDR2 is SYDVKM. This CDR3 is CASSLTGALGGNTIYF. The DNA of the CDR3 is TGTGCCAGCAGTCTTACAGGGGCTTTAGGTGGAAACACCATATATTTT.

The sample holds many counts of this clonotype. This chain joins TRBV12-3 or TRBV12-4 and TRBJ2-7; no reliable D call. This CDR3 is built from 13 residues. Trimming removed 2 bases from V and 2 bases from J, with 7 bases in between. CDR3 sequence (DNA): TGTGCCAGCAGTTTACAGGTTACCTACGAGCAGTACTTC. Protein: CASSLQVTYEQYF.

This clonotype was picked up many times. This chain uses TRBV6-1 with TRBJ1-5; 7 nucleotides line up with TRBD1. Trimming at V came to 6 bases and at J to 5 bases, leaving 7 bases not matched to a gene. The CDR3 sequence is 14 residues long. Germline CDR1 is MNHNS and CDR2 is SASEGT. In DNA, the CDR3 is TGTGCCAGCAGGGAGACAGGGACCGATCAGCCCCAGCATTTT. Translated: CASRETGTDQPQHF.

The rearrangement links TRBV7-8 to TRBJ2-7; 12 bases map to TRBD2. The CDR3 totals 15 residues. From germline, CDR1 is SGHVS and CDR2 FQNEAQ. Trimming took 4 bases from V and 6 from J; bases not matched to a gene: 7. CDR3 loop: CASSSLTSGSSEQYF. The CDR3 coding sequence is TGTGCCAGCAGCTCATTGACTAGCGGGAGCTCCGAGCAGTACTTC.

This clonotype was seen at least ten times. The rearrangement uses TRBV24-1 and TRBJ2-7; 10 bases match TRBD1. CDR3 size: 15 residues. CDR1 KGHDR and CDR2 SFDVKD come from the germline V gene. V trimming: 4 bases; J trimming: 6 bases; junction bases outside the gene matches: 8. CDR3 sequence: CATSDAGQGGGEQYF. DNA of the CDR3: TGTGCCACCAGTGACGCTGGACAGGGGGGTGGCGAGCAGTACTTC.

The table lists this clonotype with many counts. The chain recombines TRBV2 with TRBJ1-2, with TRBD1 identical over 8 bases. The junction had 16 bases not matched to a gene; V was cut back by 7 bases and J by 3 bases. Germline assignment: CDR1 SNHLY and CDR2 FYNNEI. This CDR3 contains 17 residues. CDR3 coding DNA: TGTGCCAGCATGCCCGCCGACAGGGGCAGCATGGACTATGGCTACACCTTC. Translating gives CASMPADRGSMDYGYTF.

This rearrangement joins TRBV6-1 to TRBJ2-7; TRBD1 matches 8 bases. The germline V gene encodes CDR1 MNHNS and CDR2 SASEGT. The CDR3 spans 14 residues. The V segment lost 6 bases and the J segment 3 bases; nucleotides outside the gene matches: 7. The CDR3 loop is CASRTGVNLYEQYF. The CDR3 DNA follows: TGTGCCAGCAGGACAGGGGTCAACCTCTACGAGCAGTACTTC.

This sequence joins TRBV12-3 or TRBV12-4 and TRBJ1-1; D ambiguous. Trimming cost V 1 base and J 4 bases, with 7 bases left between them. The CDR3 totals 13 residues. CDR3 in DNA: TGTGCCAGCAGTTTAGGCTCGGCCACTGAAGCTTTCTTT. It translates to CASSLGSATEAFF.

This clonotype was recorded many times. The chain recombines TRBV27 with TRBJ2-7; TRBD1 is a possible D gene (5 bases). V gave up 2 bases and J gave up 4 bases, with 12 bases separating them. Germline V gives CDR1 MNHEY, CDR2 SMNVEV (reference sequence). This CDR3 has 14 amino acids. As DNA, the CDR3 is TGTGCCAGCAGTTTAGCGCTGAAGGGGTACGAGCAGTACTTC. Protein: CASSLALKGYEQYF.